This T cell receptor (beta chain) was profiled in a study of CD8 T cells in ankylosing spondylitis. Study results and caveats: Ankylosing spondylitis blood appeared to be characterized by a TCR beta motif of under ten highly homologous variants.

TCRdb reprocessed the 5' RACE reads via MiXCR and lists one record per CDR3 protein. The repertoire includes under 950,000 distinct CDR3 sequences, under 20% of them detected once, and 19% sits in the top ten. Trimming left V 0 bases short and J 12 bases short, with 18 bases between. The CDR3 is 15 residues long. Germline lookup yields CDR1 LGHDT and CDR2 YNNKEL (reference sequence). This clonotype was detected only a few times. Its antigen is currently unknown. The specimen sequenced was blood, either unsorted or a sorted T cell fraction (not recorded which). The chain carries TRBV3-1 and TRBJ1-5, with D possibly being TRBD1 (5 bases). The receptor's source is a male donor with ankylosing spondylitis. The chain's CDR3 is CASSQDYGDETYQHF. In DNA, the CDR3 is TGTGCCAGCAGCCAAGATTATGGGGACGAGACCTACCAGCATTTT.